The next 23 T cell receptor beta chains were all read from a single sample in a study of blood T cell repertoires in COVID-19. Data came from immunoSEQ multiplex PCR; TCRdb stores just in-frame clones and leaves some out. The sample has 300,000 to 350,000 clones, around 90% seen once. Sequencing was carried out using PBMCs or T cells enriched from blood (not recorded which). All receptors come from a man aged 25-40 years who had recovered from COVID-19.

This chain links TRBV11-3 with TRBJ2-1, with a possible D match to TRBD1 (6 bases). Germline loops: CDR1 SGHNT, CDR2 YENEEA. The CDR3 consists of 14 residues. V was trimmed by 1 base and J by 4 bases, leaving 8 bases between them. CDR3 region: CASSLGTAYNEQFF. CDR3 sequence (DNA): TGTGCCAGCAGCTTAGGGACAGCATACAATGAGCAGTTCTTC.

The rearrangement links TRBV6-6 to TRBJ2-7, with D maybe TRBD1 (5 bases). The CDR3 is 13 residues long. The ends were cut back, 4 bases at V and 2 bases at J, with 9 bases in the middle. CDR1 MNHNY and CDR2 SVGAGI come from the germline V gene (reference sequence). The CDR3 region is CASSSPGTYEQYF. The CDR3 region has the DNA TGTGCCAGCAGTTCACCAGGGACCTACGAGCAGTACTTC.

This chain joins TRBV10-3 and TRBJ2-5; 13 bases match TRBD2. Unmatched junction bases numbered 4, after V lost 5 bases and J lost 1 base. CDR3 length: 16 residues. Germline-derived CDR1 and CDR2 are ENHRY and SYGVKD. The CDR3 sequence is CAISRRTSGGQETQYF. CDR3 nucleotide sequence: TGTGCCATCAGTAGACGGACTAGCGGGGGCCAAGAGACCCAGTACTTC.

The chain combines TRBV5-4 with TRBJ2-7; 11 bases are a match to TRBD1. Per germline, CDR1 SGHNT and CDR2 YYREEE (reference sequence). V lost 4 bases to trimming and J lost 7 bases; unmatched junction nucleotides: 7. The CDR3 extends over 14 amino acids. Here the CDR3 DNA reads TGTGCCAGCAGCCCGGACAGGGGGCTCGGAGAGCAGTACTTC. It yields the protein CASSPDRGLGEQYF. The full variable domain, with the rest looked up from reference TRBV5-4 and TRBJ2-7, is ETGVTQSPTHLIKTRGQQVTLRCSSQSGHNTVSWYQQALGQGPQFIFQYYREEENGRGNFPPRFSGLQFPNYSSELNVNALELDDSALYLCASSPDRGLGEQYFGPGTRLTVT.

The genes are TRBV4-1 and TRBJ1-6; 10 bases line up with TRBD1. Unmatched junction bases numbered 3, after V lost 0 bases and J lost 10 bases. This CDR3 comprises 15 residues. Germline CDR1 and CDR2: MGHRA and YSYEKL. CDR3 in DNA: TGCGCCAGCAGCCAAGATCGGGACAGGGGCTCACCCCTCCACTTT. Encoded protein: CASSQDRDRGSPLHF.

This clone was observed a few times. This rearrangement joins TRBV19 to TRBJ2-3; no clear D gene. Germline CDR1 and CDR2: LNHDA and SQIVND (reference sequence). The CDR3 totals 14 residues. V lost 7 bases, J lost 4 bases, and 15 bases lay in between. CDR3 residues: CASTIPTEADTQYF. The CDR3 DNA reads TGTGCCAGTACCATTCCTACAGAAGCAGATACGCAGTATTTT.

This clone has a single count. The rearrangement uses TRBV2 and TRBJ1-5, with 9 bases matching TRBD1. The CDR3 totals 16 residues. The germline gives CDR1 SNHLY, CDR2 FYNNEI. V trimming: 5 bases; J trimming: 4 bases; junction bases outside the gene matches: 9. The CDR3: CASSRSSGTGNQPQHF. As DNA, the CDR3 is TGTGCCAGCAGTAGATCCTCCGGGACAGGGAATCAGCCCCAGCATTTT.

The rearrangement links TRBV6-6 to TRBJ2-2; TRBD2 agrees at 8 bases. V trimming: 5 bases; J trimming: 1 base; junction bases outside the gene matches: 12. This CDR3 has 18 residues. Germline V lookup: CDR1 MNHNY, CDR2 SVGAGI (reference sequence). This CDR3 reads CASSRSRTSLQNTGELFF. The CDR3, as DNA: TGTGCCAGCAGTCGCTCCCGGACTAGCCTCCAGAACACCGGGGAGCTGTTTTTT.

In DNA, the CDR3 is TGTGCCAGCAGCGCCGTGTGGGGGGGCACAGATACGCAGTATTTT. Translation: CASSAVWGGTDTQYF. V gene TRBV9 combines with J gene TRBJ2-3; D is possibly TRBD2 (6 bases). The V end lost 3 bases, the J end lost 1 base, and 12 bases lay between the germline ends. The germline V gene has CDR1 SGDLS and CDR2 YYNGEE. This CDR3 has 15 amino acids.

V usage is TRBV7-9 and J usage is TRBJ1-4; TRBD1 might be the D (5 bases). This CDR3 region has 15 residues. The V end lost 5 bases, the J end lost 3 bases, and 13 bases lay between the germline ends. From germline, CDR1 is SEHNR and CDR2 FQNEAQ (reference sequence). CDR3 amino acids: CASSPKGGANEKLFF. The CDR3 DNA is TGTGCCAGCAGCCCCAAAGGAGGGGCTAATGAAAAACTGTTTTTT.

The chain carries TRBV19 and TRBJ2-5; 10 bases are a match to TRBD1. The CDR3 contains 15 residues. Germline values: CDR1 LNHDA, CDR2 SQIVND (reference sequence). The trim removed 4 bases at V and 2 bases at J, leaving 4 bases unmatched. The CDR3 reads CASSKRDRGQETQYF. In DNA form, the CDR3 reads TGTGCCAGTAGTAAACGGGACAGGGGACAAGAGACCCAGTACTTC.

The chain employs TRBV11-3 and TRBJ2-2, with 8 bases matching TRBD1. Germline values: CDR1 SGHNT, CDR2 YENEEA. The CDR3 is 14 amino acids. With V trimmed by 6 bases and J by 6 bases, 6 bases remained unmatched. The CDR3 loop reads CASRRIQGAGELFF. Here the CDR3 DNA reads TGTGCCAGCAGAAGGATACAGGGGGCCGGGGAGCTGTTTTTT.

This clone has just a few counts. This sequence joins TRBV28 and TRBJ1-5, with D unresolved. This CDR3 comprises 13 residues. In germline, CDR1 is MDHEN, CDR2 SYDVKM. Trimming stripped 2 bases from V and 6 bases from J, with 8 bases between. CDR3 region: CASSLGGSQPQHF. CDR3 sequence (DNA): TGTGCCAGCAGTTTAGGAGGTTCTCAGCCCCAGCATTTT.

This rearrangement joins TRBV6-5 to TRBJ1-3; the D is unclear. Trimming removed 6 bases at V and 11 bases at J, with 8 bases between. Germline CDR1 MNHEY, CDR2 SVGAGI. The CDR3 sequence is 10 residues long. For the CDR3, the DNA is TGTGCCAGCAGCCACACAGCCATATATTTT. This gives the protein CASSHTAIYF.

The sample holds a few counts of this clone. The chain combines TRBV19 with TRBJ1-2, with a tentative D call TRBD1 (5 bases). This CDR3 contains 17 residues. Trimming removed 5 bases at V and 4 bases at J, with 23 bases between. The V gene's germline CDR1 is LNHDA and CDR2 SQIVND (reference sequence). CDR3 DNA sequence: TGTGCCAGTAGTGCCTCCAGCCCAGGGAAAGTGGGCTATGGCTACACCTTC. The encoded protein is CASSASSPGKVGYGYTF.

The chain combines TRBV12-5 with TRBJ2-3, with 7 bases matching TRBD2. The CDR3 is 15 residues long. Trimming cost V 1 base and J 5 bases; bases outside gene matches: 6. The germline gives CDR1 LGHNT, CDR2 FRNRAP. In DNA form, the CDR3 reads TGTGCTAGTGGTTTGGGGGGAGGGGTAGTAGATACGCAGTATTTT. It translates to CASGLGGGVVDTQYF.

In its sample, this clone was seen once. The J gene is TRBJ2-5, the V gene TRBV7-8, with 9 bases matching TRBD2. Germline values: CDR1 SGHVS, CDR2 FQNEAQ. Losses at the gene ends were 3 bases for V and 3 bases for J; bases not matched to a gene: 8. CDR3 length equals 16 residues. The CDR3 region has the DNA TGTGCCAGCAGCTTTCCAATAGCGGGGGATGAAGAGACCCAGTACTTC. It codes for CASSFPIAGDEETQYF.

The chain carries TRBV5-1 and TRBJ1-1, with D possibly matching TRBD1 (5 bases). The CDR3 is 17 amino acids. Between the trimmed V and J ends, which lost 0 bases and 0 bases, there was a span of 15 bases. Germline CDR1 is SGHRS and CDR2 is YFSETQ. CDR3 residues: CASSLGQGGTMNTEAFF. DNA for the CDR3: TGCGCCAGCAGCTTGGGGCAGGGCGGTACTATGAACACTGAAGCTTTCTTT.

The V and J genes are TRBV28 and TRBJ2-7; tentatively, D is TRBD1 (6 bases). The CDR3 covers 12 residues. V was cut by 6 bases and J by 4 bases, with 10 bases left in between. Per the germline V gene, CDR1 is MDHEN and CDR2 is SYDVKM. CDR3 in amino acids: CASRSGEYEQYF. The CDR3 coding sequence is TGTGCCAGCAGGTCAGGGGAGTACGAGCAGTACTTC.

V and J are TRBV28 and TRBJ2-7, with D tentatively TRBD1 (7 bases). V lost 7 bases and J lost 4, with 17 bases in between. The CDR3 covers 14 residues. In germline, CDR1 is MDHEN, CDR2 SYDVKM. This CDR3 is CASKNTGEVYEQYF. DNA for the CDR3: TGTGCCAGCAAAAACACAGGGGAGGTGTACGAGCAGTACTTC.

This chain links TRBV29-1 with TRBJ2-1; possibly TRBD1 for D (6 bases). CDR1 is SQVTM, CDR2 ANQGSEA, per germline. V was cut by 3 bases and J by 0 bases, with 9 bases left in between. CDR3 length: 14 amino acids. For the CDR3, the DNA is TGCAGCGTTGACCGGGACACCTCCTACAATGAGCAGTTCTTC. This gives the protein CSVDRDTSYNEQFF.

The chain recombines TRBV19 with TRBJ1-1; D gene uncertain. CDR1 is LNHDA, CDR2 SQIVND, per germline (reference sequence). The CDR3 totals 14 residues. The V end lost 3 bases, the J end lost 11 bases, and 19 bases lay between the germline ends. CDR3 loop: CASSIYGSRPGAFF. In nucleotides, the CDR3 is TGTGCCAGTAGTATTTACGGGTCTCGTCCGGGGGCTTTCTTT.

The CDR3 is CASRTTGDYGYTF. CDR3 bases: TGTGCCAGCAGAACGACAGGGGACTATGGCTACACCTTC. The V call is TRBV7-9, the J call TRBJ1-2; 8 bases are a match to TRBD1. V was pared by 6 bases and J by 3 bases, with 3 bases of the junction left unmatched. The CDR3 sequence is 13 residues long. Per the germline V gene, CDR1 is SEHNR and CDR2 is FQNEAQ (reference sequence).